Listed here are 23 T cell receptor beta chains from one sample, sequenced in a study of CD8 T cells in ankylosing spondylitis. TCRdb itself ran the 5' RACE reads through MiXCR, one entry per CDR3 protein. The sample comprises 380,000 or so distinct CDR3 sequences, approximately 22% of which are singletons, and over 10% rests with the top ten. Sequences were obtained from blood, either unsorted or a sorted T cell fraction (not recorded which). The receptors stem from a male donor with ankylosing spondylitis or in good health (not recorded which).

The CDR3 nucleotides are TGTGCCAGCAGCCAAGATCTGGGACAGGGGATGAGGCAGTTCTTC. Its protein is CASSQDLGQGMRQFF. The V gene is TRBV3-1, the J gene TRBJ2-1; 10 bases fit TRBD1. The CDR3 totals 15 residues. V lost 0 bases to trimming and J lost 12 bases; unmatched junction nucleotides: 8. Germline CDR1 and CDR2: LGHDT and YNNKEL (reference sequence).

The V gene is TRBV6-1, the J gene TRBJ2-7; the D is unclear. Germline lookup yields CDR1 MNHNS and CDR2 SASEGT. The germline V and J ends were trimmed by 2 bases and 0 bases, with 8 bases remaining between them. This CDR3 is built from 14 residues. CDR3 DNA: TGTGCCAGCAGTGAACTTGACAACTCCTACGAGCAGTACTTC. As protein: CASSELDNSYEQYF.

The genes are TRBV7-2 and TRBJ2-3; 8 bases map to TRBD2. CDR1 is SGHTA, CDR2 FQGNSA, per germline. The trim removed 1 base at V and 2 bases at J, leaving 5 bases unmatched. The CDR3 has 16 residues. The chain's CDR3 is CASSLVAGSYTDTQYF. The CDR3 DNA follows: TGTGCCAGCAGCTTAGTAGCGGGGTCATACACAGATACGCAGTATTTT.

There are many counts of this clonotype. The V gene is TRBV6-1, the J gene TRBJ1-6; D might be TRBD1 (5 bases). Trimming removed 5 bases from V and 9 bases from J, with 20 bases in between. The CDR3 contains 16 residues. CDR1 is MNHNS and CDR2 is SASEGT in the germline V gene. The CDR3 here is CASSQRDAERGSPLHF. The CDR3 nucleotides read TGTGCCAGCAGTCAACGGGATGCAGAAAGGGGTTCACCCCTCCACTTT.

The chain has TRBV7-2 and TRBJ1-1; D not resolved. The germline V and J ends were trimmed by 5 bases and 2 bases, with 9 bases remaining between them. In germline, CDR1 is SGHTA, CDR2 FQGNSA. This CDR3 comprises 13 residues. The CDR3 loop reads CASSPPYNTEAFF. For the CDR3, the DNA is TGTGCCAGCAGCCCCCCCTACAACACTGAAGCTTTCTTT. Together with reference TRBV7-2 and TRBJ1-1, the CDR3 gives the full variable domain: GAGVSQSPSNKVTEKGKDVELRCDPISGHTALYWYRQSLGQGLEFLIYFQGNSAPDKSGLPSDRFSAERTGGSVSTLTIQRTQQEDSAVYLCASSPPYNTEAFFGQGTRLTVV.

This clonotype was seen only once. The CDR3 here is CASSSGTHTYEQYF. Here the CDR3 DNA reads TGTGCCAGCAGTTCCGGGACCCACACCTACGAGCAGTACTTC. This chain joins TRBV12-3 or TRBV12-4 and TRBJ2-7; D may correspond to TRBD1 or TRBD2 (5 bases each). This CDR3 comprises 14 residues. V was trimmed by 4 bases and J by 2 bases, leaving 12 bases between them.

This clonotype has just a few counts. The chain employs TRBV7-9 and TRBJ1-2, with TRBD1 matching over 9 bases. Germline V gene data show CDR1 as SEHNR and CDR2 as FQNEAQ (reference sequence). The V and J ends lost 9 bases and 5 bases, in that order; junction bases with no gene match: 13. This CDR3 comprises 15 residues. The CDR3 nucleotides read TGTGCCAGTGTACTCGGGACAGGGTTGGGGTATGGCTACACCTTC. Amino acid sequence: CASVLGTGLGYGYTF.

This clonotype was observed a handful of times. The chain couples TRBV28 to TRBJ2-5; a possible D gene is TRBD2 (6 bases). The germline V and J ends were trimmed by 3 bases and 5 bases, with 19 bases remaining between them. This CDR3 comprises 16 residues. In germline, CDR1 is MDHEN, CDR2 SYDVKM. CDR3 nucleotides: TGTGCCAGCAGTTTCGGAGGCGGGGACCGTAGGGAGACCCAGTACTTC. This encodes CASSFGGGDRRETQYF.

This clonotype showed up just a few times. The chain recombines TRBV12-3 or TRBV12-4 with TRBJ2-2, with 7 bases aligning to TRBD1. Trimming at V came to 3 bases and at J to 3 bases, leaving 10 bases not matched to a gene. The CDR3 length is 17 residues. CDR3 sequence: CASSFILGDSHTGELFF. The CDR3 DNA sequence: TGTGCCAGCAGTTTCATTCTTGGGGACAGTCACACCGGGGAGCTGTTTTTT.

The genes are TRBV20-1 and TRBJ2-7, with D possibly matching TRBD1 (6 bases). The ends were cut back, 6 bases at V and 1 base at J, with 16 bases in the middle. This CDR3 has 14 amino acids. Germline values: CDR1 DFQATT, CDR2 SNEGSKA (reference sequence). CDR3 DNA sequence: TGCAGTGCAAACCCCCGACAGGTATCCTACGAGCAGTACTTC. Its translation: CSANPRQVSYEQYF.

This clonotype was detected a few times. The rearrangement joins TRBV30 to TRBJ2-3; a possible D gene is TRBD2 (8 bases). Germline V gives CDR1 GTSNPN, CDR2 SVGIG (reference sequence). V dropped 1 base and J dropped 4 bases, with 12 bases sitting between them. The CDR3 loop spans 14 amino acids. CDR3 DNA: TGTGCCTGGAGTGCCGGGAGGGGGCCAGATACGCAGTATTTT. Amino acid sequence: CAWSAGRGPDTQYF.

The chain uses TRBV4-2 and TRBJ2-7; D not resolved. This CDR3 region has 15 residues. Germline loops: CDR1 LGHNA, CDR2 YNFKEQ. V was cut by 1 base and J by 0 bases, with 10 bases left in between. This chain's CDR3 is CASSQGMTDSYEQYF. CDR3 DNA: TGTGCCAGCAGCCAAGGGATGACGGACTCCTACGAGCAGTACTTC.

The chain joins TRBV5-5 to TRBJ2-3; maybe TRBD1 (6 bases). CDR3 length: 17 residues. V gave up 1 base and J gave up 2 bases, with 17 bases separating them. CDR1 and CDR2 (germline): SGHKS, YYEKEE (reference sequence). Here the CDR3 DNA reads TGTGCCAGCAGCTTGTCCGGCAGGGGATGGACCACAGATACGCAGTATTTT. It yields the protein CASSLSGRGWTTDTQYF.

The chain links TRBV2 to TRBJ2-7; 7 positions agree with TRBD2. This CDR3 contains 14 residues. J lost 2 bases, V lost 11 bases, and 12 bases had no gene match. The germline gives CDR1 SNHLY, CDR2 FYNNEI. This CDR3 is CAGQQASGTYEQYF. In DNA, the CDR3 is TGTGCCGGGCAACAGGCTAGCGGTACCTACGAGCAGTACTTC.

The rearrangement joins TRBV7-7 to TRBJ2-2; 7 bases are shared with TRBD2. V was pared by 5 bases and J by 4 bases, with 10 bases of the junction left unmatched. Germline CDR1 and CDR2: SSHAT and FNYEAQ (reference sequence). The CDR3 consists of 16 residues. As DNA, the CDR3 is TGTGCCAGCAGCCCGGATGGGGGGGTGTTCACCGGGGAGCTGTTTTTT. Protein product: CASSPDGGVFTGELFF.

V gene TRBV28 combines with J gene TRBJ1-2; a possible D gene is TRBD1 (5 bases). The CDR3 contains 13 residues. Trimming pared 9 bases from V and 7 bases from J, leaving 18 bases between. Germline CDR1 reads MDHEN; CDR2 reads SYDVKM. The CDR3 nucleotides are TGTGCCAGTAAACCGGGGGTCCTTGGTGGCTACACCTTC. Residues: CASKPGVLGGYTF.

The chain uses TRBV12-3 or TRBV12-4 and TRBJ2-7; TRBD2 is a possible D gene (6 bases). The CDR3 extends over 14 amino acids. Trimming removed 6 bases from V and 2 bases from J, with 14 bases in between. The CDR3 DNA reads as TGTGCCAGCAGCCCGACTAGTCTTCCCTACGAGCAGTACTTC. Its translation is CASSPTSLPYEQYF.

The chain links TRBV24-1 to TRBJ2-3; D is ambiguous. With 7 bases removed from V and 4 bases from J, the gap between germline ends came to 5 bases. Germline CDR1 KGHDR, CDR2 SFDVKD. This CDR3 contains 11 residues. The CDR3 nucleotides read TGTGCCACCAGGGGTTCAGATACGCAGTATTTT. Translating it yields CATRGSDTQYF.

The chain has TRBV7-7 and TRBJ2-3; the D is unclear. Germline-derived CDR1 and CDR2 are SSHAT and FNYEAQ (reference sequence). This CDR3 is built from 13 residues. V dropped 4 bases and J dropped 6 bases, with 11 bases sitting between them. CDR3 coding DNA: TGTGCCAGCAGCTCAAGCCCCAGCGATACGCAGTATTTT. It codes for CASSSSPSDTQYF. The full variable domain, its missing parts supplied by reference TRBV7-7 and TRBJ2-3, is GAGVSQSPRYKVTKRGQDVTLRCDPISSHATLYWYQQALGQGPEFLTYFNYEAQPDKSGLPSDRFSAERPEGSISTLTIQRTEQRDSAMYRCASSSSPSDTQYFGPGTRLTVL.

This clonotype turned up a few times. The chain joins TRBV5-5 to TRBJ2-5; 7 positions agree with TRBD1. This CDR3 is 15 amino acids long. Per the germline V gene, CDR1 is SGHKS and CDR2 is YYEKEE (reference sequence). Trimming removed 3 bases from V and 4 bases from J; junction bases left unmatched: 9. This CDR3 is CASSYRDRELETQYF. In nucleotides, the CDR3 is TGTGCCAGCAGCTACCGGGACAGAGAACTAGAGACCCAGTACTTC.

The genes are TRBV21-1 and TRBJ2-1; the listed D gene, TRBD1, was not tested against the DNA. TRBV21-1 is listed as a pseudogene. The CDR3 is 15 residues long. The CDR3 bases are TGTGCCATCCCGGGGGGGACAGGGTTTGTCCCTGAGCAGTTCTTC. Translation gives CAIPGGTGFVPEQFF.

This clonotype came up a few times. The chain links TRBV9 to TRBJ1-2; no firm D call. Germline loops: CDR1 SGDLS, CDR2 YYNGEE. V lost 3 bases and J lost 0, with 12 bases in between. The CDR3 consists of 15 residues. CDR3 amino acids: CASSGWTETNYGYTF. The CDR3 DNA follows: TGTGCCAGCAGCGGATGGACGGAAACTAACTATGGCTACACCTTC.

V and J are TRBV27 and TRBJ2-5; a weak D match, TRBD1 (6 bases). Germline CDR1 is MNHEY and CDR2 is SMNVEV (reference sequence). V dropped 6 bases and J dropped 5 bases, with 19 bases sitting between them. The CDR3 totals 15 residues. The CDR3 loop reads CASRLDSRFLETQYF. The CDR3 DNA reads as TGTGCCAGCAGGCTGGACAGTAGGTTTTTGGAGACCCAGTACTTC.